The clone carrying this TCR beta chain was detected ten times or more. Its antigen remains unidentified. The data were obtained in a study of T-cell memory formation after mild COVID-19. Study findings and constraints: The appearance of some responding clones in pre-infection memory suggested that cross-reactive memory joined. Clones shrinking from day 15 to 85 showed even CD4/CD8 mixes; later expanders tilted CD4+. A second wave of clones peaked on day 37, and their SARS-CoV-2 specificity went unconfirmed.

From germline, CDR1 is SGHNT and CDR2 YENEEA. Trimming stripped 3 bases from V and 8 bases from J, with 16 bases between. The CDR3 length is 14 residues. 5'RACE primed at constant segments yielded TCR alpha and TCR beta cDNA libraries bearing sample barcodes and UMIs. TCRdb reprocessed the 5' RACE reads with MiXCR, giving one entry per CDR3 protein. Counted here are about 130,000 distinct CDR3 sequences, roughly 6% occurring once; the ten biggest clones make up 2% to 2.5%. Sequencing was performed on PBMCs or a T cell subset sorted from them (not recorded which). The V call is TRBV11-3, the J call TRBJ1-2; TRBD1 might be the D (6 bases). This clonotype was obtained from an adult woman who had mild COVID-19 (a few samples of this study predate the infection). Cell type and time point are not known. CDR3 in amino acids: CASSFGTGLNGYTF. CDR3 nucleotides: TGTGCCAGCAGCTTCGGTACAGGGCTGAACGGCTACACCTTC.